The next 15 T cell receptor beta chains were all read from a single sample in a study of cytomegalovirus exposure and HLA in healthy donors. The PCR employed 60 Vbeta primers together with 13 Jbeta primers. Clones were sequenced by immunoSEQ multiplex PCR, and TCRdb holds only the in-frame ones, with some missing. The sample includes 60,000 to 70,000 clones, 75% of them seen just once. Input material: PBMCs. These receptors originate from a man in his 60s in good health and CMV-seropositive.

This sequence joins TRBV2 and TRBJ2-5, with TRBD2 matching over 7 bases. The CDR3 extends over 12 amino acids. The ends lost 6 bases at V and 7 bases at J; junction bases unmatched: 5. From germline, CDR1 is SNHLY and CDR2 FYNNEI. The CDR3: CASSRLAGTQYF. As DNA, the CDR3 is TGTGCCAGCAGCCGACTAGCAGGGACCCAGTACTTC.

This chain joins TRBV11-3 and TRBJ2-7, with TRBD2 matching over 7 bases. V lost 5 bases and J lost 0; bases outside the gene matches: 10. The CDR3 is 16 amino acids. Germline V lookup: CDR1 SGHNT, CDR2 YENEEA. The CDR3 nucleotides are TGTGCCAGCAGCCCCGGGCGGCTAGCGGTCTCCTACGAGCAGTACTTC. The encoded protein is CASSPGRLAVSYEQYF. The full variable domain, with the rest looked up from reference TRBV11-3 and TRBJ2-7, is EAGVVQSPRYKIIEKKQPVAFWCNPISGHNTLYWYLQNLGQGPELLIRYENEEAVDDSQLPKDRFSAERLKGVDSTLKIQPAELGDSAVYLCASSPGRLAVSYEQYFGPGTRLTVT.

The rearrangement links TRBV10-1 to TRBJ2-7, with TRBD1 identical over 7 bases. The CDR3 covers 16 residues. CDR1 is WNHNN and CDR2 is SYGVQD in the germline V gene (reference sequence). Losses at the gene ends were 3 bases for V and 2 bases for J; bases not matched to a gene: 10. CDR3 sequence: CASSEKAGGAPYEQYF. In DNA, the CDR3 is TGCGCCAGCAGTGAAAAGGCAGGGGGAGCCCCCTACGAGCAGTACTTC.

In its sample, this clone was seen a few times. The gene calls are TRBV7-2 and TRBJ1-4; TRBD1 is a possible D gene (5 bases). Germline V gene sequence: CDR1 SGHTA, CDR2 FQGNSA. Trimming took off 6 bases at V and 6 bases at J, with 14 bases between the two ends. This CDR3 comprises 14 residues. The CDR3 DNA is TGTGCCAGCAGTCCGGACATCGGCTATGAAAAACTGTTTTTT. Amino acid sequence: CASSPDIGYEKLFF.

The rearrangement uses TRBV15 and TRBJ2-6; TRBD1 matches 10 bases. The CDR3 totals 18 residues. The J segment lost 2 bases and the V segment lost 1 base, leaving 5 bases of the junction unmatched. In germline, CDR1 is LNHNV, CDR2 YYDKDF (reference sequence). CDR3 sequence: CATSRGTGGITGANVLTF. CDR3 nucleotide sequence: TGTGCCACCAGCAGAGGGACAGGGGGTATCACTGGGGCCAACGTCCTGACTTTC.

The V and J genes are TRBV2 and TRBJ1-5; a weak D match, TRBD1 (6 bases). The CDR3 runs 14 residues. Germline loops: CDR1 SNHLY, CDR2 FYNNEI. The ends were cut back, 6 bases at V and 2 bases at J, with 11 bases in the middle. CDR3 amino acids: CASSPSGGNQPQHF. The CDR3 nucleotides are TGTGCCAGCAGCCCCTCAGGGGGCAATCAGCCCCAGCATTTT.

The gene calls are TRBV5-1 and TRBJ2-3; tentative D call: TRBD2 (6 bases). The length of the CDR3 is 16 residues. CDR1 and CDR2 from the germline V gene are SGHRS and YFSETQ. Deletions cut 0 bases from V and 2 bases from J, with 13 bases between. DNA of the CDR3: TGCGCCAGCAGCTTGGGGAGCGGGCCTATCACAGATACGCAGTATTTT. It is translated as CASSLGSGPITDTQYF.

The CDR3 coding sequence is TGCGCCAGCAGCCAAGCCCCCTGGAGGGGGGGAAACACCGGGGAGCTGTTTTTT. Protein product: CASSQAPWRGGNTGELFF. This rearrangement joins TRBV4-1 to TRBJ2-2, with a weak D call TRBD2 (7 bases). Germline V gene data show CDR1 as MGHRA and CDR2 as YSYEKL. Deletions cut 1 base from V and 2 bases from J, with 17 bases between. This CDR3 is built from 18 residues.

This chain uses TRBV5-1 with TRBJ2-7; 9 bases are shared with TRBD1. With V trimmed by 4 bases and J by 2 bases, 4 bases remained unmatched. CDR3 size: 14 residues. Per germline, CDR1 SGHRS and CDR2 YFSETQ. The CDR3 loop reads CASSPGTGPYEQYF. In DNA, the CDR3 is TGCGCCAGCAGCCCCGGGACAGGGCCCTACGAGCAGTACTTC.

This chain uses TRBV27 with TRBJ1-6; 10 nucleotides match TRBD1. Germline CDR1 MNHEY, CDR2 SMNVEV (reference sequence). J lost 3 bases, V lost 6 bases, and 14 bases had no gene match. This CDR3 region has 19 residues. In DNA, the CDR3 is TGTGCCAGCAGCCTGACAGGGGGCGATGTGAGTTTCTATAATTCACCCCTCCACTTT. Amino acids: CASSLTGGDVSFYNSPLHF.

The CDR3, as DNA: TGTGCCAGCAGCTTGATGGGGACAGGGTCGGGCGGGGCCAACGTCCTGACTTTC. Its protein product is CASSLMGTGSGGANVLTF. The J gene is TRBJ2-6, the V gene TRBV5-5; TRBD1 aligns across 9 bases. V was clipped by 1 base and J by 4 bases; unmatched bases: 9. Germline loops: CDR1 SGHKS, CDR2 YYEKEE (reference sequence). The CDR3 is made up of 18 amino acids.

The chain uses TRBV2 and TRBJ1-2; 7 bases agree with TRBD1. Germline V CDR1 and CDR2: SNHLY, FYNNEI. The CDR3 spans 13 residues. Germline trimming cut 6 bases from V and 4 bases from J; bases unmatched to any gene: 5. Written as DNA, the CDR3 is TGTGCCAGCAGATCCGGGACAGCCTATGGCTACACCTTC. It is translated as CASRSGTAYGYTF.

This chain's CDR3 is CASSEPGMGRNSPLHF. For the CDR3, the DNA is TGTGCCAGCAGTGAGCCCGGTATGGGCCGAAATTCACCCCTCCACTTT. The J gene is TRBJ1-6, the V gene TRBV6-1; D call uncertain. Germline V lookup: CDR1 MNHNS, CDR2 SASEGT. The CDR3 spans 16 residues. The ends were cut back, 3 bases at V and 7 bases at J, with 16 bases in the middle.

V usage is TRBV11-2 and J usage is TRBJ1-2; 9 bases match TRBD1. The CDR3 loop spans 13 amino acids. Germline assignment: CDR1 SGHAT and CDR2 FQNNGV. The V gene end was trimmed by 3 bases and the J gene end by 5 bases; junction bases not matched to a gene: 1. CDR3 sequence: CASSLDRGYGYTF. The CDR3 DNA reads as TGTGCCAGCAGCTTGGACAGGGGTTATGGCTACACCTTC.

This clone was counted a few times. This CDR3 reads CASSSFLGANTEAFF. CDR3 sequence (DNA): TGTGCCAGCAGCTCATTCCTTGGGGCGAACACTGAAGCTTTCTTT. This chain joins TRBV5-8 and TRBJ1-1; maybe TRBD1 (5 bases). The CDR3 is 15 residues long. Trimming took off 3 bases at V and 1 base at J, with 13 bases between the two ends. Germline V lookup: CDR1 SGHTS, CDR2 YDEGEE.